A selection of T cell receptor beta chains follows, all from one sample in a study of cytomegalovirus exposure and HLA in healthy donors. Method: immunoSEQ multiplex PCR; TCRdb's copy keeps in-frame clones and lacks some. The sample has under 200,000 clones; less than 85% are singletons. The sample comprised PBMCs. The receptors were gathered from a middle-aged man in good health and CMV-seronegative. Both conserved end residues are trimmed from each CDR3. Fields, in order: J gene, V gene, CDR3 protein.

TRBJ2-3 TRBV27 ASSVRGVKEY
TRBJ2-7 TRBV18 ASSPPQQGSYEQY
TRBJ2-6 TRBV4-3 ASSRTGGGGANVLT
TRBJ2-7 TRBV9 ASSVGVGGSSYEQY
TRBJ1-5 TRBV29-1 SVEDREGGRNQPQH
TRBJ2-3 TRBV27 ASNPKAGLASTDTQY
TRBJ2-1 TRBV7-2 ASRAGGPVNEQF
TRBJ1-5 TRBV7-9 ASSAAGGAGQPQH
TRBJ2-3 TRBV11-2 ASRRSGGSTDTQY
TRBJ2-2 TRBV9 ASSGLEGLAGELF
TRBJ1-1 TRBV19 ASSIVPEANTEAF
TRBJ1-1 TRBV5-4 ASSLRTGGNAEAF
TRBJ1-5 TRBV5-8 ASSLLQGTRSNQPQH
TRBJ2-2 TRBV5-6 ASSLAGLAKNTGELF
TRBJ1-2 TRBV19 ASSIDGTGQIYGYT
TRBJ1-2 TRBV10-1 ASSPGSQYGYT
TRBJ2-3 TRBV5-1 ASSFGDRSTDTQY
TRBJ2-7 TRBV5-1 ASSPRDLNYEQY
TRBJ2-7 TRBV5-1 ASSLAQITYEQY
TRBJ1-1 TRBV19 ASSIDGEIPGEGTEAF